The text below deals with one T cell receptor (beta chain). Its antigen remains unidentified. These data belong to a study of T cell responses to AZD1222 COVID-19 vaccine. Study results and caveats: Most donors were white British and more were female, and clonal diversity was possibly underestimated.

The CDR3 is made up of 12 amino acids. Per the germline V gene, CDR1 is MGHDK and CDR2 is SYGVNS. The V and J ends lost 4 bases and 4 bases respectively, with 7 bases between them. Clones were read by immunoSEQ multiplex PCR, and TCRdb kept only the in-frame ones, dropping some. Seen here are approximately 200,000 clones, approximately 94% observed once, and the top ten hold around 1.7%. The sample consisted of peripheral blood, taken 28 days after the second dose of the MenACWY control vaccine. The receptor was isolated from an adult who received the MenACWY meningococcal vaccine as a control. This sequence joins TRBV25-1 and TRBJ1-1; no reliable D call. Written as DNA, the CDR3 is TGTGCCAGCAGTGGCCGTACCACTGAAGCTTTCTTT. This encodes CASSGRTTEAFF. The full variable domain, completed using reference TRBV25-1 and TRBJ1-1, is EADIYQTPRYLVIGTGKKITLECSQTMGHDKMYWYQQDPGMELHLIHYSYGVNSTEKGDLSSESTVSRIRTEHFPLTLESARPSHTSQYLCASSGRTTEAFFGQGTRLTVV.